The clone carrying this T cell receptor (beta chain) was found once. The CDR3 spans 16 residues. The germline V and J ends were trimmed by 4 bases and 4 bases, with 17 bases remaining between them. Germline CDR1 reads SGDLS; CDR2 reads YYNGEE. Repertoires were generated with immunoSEQ multiplex PCR, while TCRdb's copy carries only in-frame clones and drops some. This sample has 170,000 or so clones; approximately 96% occur once, and the top ten carry about 8.5%. This sample is part of a study of control samples from healthy donors and cancer patients. The material sequenced was blood. The sequence was obtained from a middle-aged woman in good health. V usage is TRBV9 and J usage is TRBJ2-2; D is possibly TRBD1 (6 bases). In DNA form, the CDR3 reads TGTGCCAGCAGCCTATACAGGGTAATAAGCACCGGGGAGCTGTTTTTT. As protein: CASSLYRVISTGELFF.